The 13 T cell receptor beta chains below all came from one sample that was sequenced in a study of response to subunit inactivated influenza vaccine. TCRdb fed the RT-PCR reads into MiXCR, producing one record per CDR3 protein. This sample has fewer than 250,000 distinct CDR3 sequences, with roughly 14% found just once. Sequenced material: CD8+ T cells sorted from PBMCs, taken 5 days after vaccination. These receptors were obtained from a man aged 50 or older who received an inactivated influenza vaccine.

This clonotype was seen a few times. The rearrangement uses TRBV2 and TRBJ2-7; 7 positions match TRBD1. The CDR3 consists of 14 residues. In germline, CDR1 is SNHLY, CDR2 FYNNEI. Germline trimming cut 8 bases from V and 2 bases from J; bases unmatched to any gene: 9. CDR3 nucleotides: TGTGCCAGCGGCACGGGGACAGTTACCTACGAGCAGTACTTC. It yields the protein CASGTGTVTYEQYF.

The rearrangement joins TRBV3-1 to TRBJ2-1; D is uncertain. CDR3 length: 16 amino acids. CDR1 and CDR2 from the germline V gene are LGHDT and YNNKEL (reference sequence). Trimming cost V 4 bases and J 1 base, with 14 bases left between them. Here the CDR3 reads CASSLLRIDSYNEQFF. CDR3 bases: TGTGCCAGCAGCCTTCTAAGGATTGATTCCTACAATGAGCAGTTCTTC.

The V gene is TRBV23-1, the J gene TRBJ2-5; 10 nucleotides line up with TRBD1. TRBV23-1 is known as an ORF, though its function is uncertain. The CDR3 covers 17 residues. V dropped 4 bases and J dropped 4; count of bases not matched to a gene: 12. Written as DNA, the CDR3 is TGCGCCAGCAGTCGCCCGGGGACAGGGGTTTGTGGAGAGACCCAGTACTTC. It yields the protein CASSRPGTGVCGETQYF.

This clonotype turned up a few times. The chain uses TRBV3-1 and TRBJ2-1; 12 bases are a match to TRBD2. The CDR3 covers 20 residues. Losses at the gene ends were 2 bases for V and 0 bases for J; bases not matched to a gene: 11. Germline loops: CDR1 LGHDT, CDR2 YNNKEL (reference sequence). CDR3 in amino acids: CASSQNSGTSGWSSYNEQFF. The DNA of the CDR3 is TGTGCCAGCAGCCAAAACTCTGGGACTAGCGGGTGGAGCTCCTACAATGAGCAGTTCTTC.

This chain joins TRBV20-1 and TRBJ1-1; tentative D call: TRBD1 (6 bases). The ends were cut back, 0 bases at V and 7 bases at J, with 21 bases in the middle. Germline V lookup: CDR1 DFQATT, CDR2 SNEGSKA (reference sequence). This CDR3 comprises 16 residues. CDR3 amino acids: CSARDHRGLVSVEAFF. CDR3 nucleotides: TGCAGTGCTAGAGATCACCGGGGGCTGGTTTCGGTTGAAGCTTTCTTT.

This sequence joins TRBV7-2 and TRBJ2-3; 14 bases fit TRBD2. Looked up from germline, CDR1 is SGHTA and CDR2 is FQGNSA. J lost 3 bases, V lost 5 bases, and 4 bases had no gene match. This CDR3 is 16 amino acids long. The CDR3 nucleotides are TGTGCCAGCAGCACGGGACTAGCGGGGGAAACAGATACGCAGTATTTT. Translation: CASSTGLAGETDTQYF.

The sample holds many counts of this clonotype. V gene TRBV6-2 or TRBV6-3 combines with J gene TRBJ2-1, with D unresolved. The CDR3 runs 15 residues. CDR1 is MNHEY and CDR2 is SVGEGT in the germline V gene. Trimming left V 2 bases short and J 6 bases short, with 14 bases between. In nucleotides, the CDR3 is TGTGCCAGCAGTTACCTCGGTCTAGGAGTCAATGAGCAGTTCTTC. This codes for CASSYLGLGVNEQFF.

This sequence joins TRBV29-1 and TRBJ2-3; TRBD2 agrees at 8 bases. From germline, CDR1 is SQVTM and CDR2 ANQGSEA. V lost 8 bases and J lost 13; bases outside the gene matches: 14. The CDR3 spans 12 residues. DNA of the CDR3: TGCAGCTTTAAAACACAGCGGGGGCAGGAGTATTTT. It is translated as CSFKTQRGQEYF.

The rearrangement joins TRBV11-2 to TRBJ2-3; 12 bases match TRBD2. Germline trimming cut 2 bases from V and 6 bases from J; bases unmatched to any gene: 6. CDR1 is SGHAT and CDR2 is FQNNGV in the germline V gene. CDR3 length: 16 residues. CDR3 protein: CASSLNGLAGGDTQYF. As DNA, the CDR3 is TGTGCCAGCAGCTTAAACGGGCTAGCGGGGGGGGATACGCAGTATTTT.

The V gene is TRBV3-1, the J gene TRBJ2-5, with D possibly TRBD1 on 6 matching bases. V gave up 5 bases and J gave up 1 base, with 14 bases separating them. The CDR3 is 15 amino acids. CDR1 and CDR2 from the germline V gene are LGHDT and YNNKEL (reference sequence). This CDR3 is CASSSGADLQETQYF. The CDR3 DNA sequence: TGTGCCAGCAGCTCAGGGGCGGACCTCCAAGAGACCCAGTACTTC.

This clonotype was recorded a few times. The chain employs TRBV27 and TRBJ2-3; no clear D gene. CDR1 is MNHEY and CDR2 is SMNVEV in the germline V gene (reference sequence). The CDR3 sequence is 17 residues long. V was clipped by 2 bases and J by 0 bases, with 15 bases between them. As DNA, the CDR3 is TGTGCCAGCAGTTTAAGGTCACCGTATAAGAGCACAGATACGCAGTATTTT. It codes for CASSLRSPYKSTDTQYF.

This clonotype was counted a few times. The J gene is TRBJ2-1, the V gene TRBV6-2 or TRBV6-3; 9 positions match TRBD1. Germline CDR1 is MNHEY and CDR2 is SVGEGT. This CDR3 contains 16 residues. Losses at the gene ends were 6 bases for V and 4 bases for J; bases not matched to a gene: 10. The chain's CDR3 is CASSGTGTGKYNEQFF. CDR3 nucleotides: TGTGCCAGCAGCGGGACCGGGACAGGGAAATACAATGAGCAGTTCTTC.

This clonotype was observed many times. The chain employs TRBV4-3 and TRBJ2-2; no clear D. Germline values: CDR1 LGHNA, CDR2 YSLEER. The germline V and J ends were trimmed by 0 bases and 2 bases, with 4 bases remaining between them. The CDR3 spans 14 residues. CDR3 nucleotides: TGCGCCAGCAGCCAAGATGGTAACACCGGGGAGCTGTTTTTT. This translates into CASSQDGNTGELFF.